This T cell receptor beta chain comes out of a study of Ad26.COV2.S vaccination and SARS-CoV-2 variants. Study context: The donor was enrolled in the Ad26.COV2.S arm of the COV1001 trial. Intramuscular Ad26.COV2.S at 5x10^10 or 1x10^11 viral particles.

Broader study findings: Comparability of non-spike TCR breadth was observed across vaccine and placebo recipients.

Regarding treatment: about 20 received Ad26.COV2.S at low or high dose, single or two shots; roughly five received placebo; per-sample allocation not given. Sampling was done on day 63 after the first vaccine or placebo injection. The CDR3 totals 16 residues. V lost 1 base and J lost 2, with 12 bases in between. CDR1 is LNHNV and CDR2 is YYDKDF in the germline V gene (reference sequence). On this clone itself: Its target is unknown.

Produced via immunoSEQ multiplex PCR; TCRdb's table is partial and in-frame only. The sample holds some 450,000 clones, around 91% seen once. The chain combines TRBV15 with TRBJ2-1, with D possibly TRBD1 on 5 matching bases. This sequence was found in a person between 18 and 65 years old who received the Ad26.COV2.S COVID-19 vaccine or a placebo. The material was peripheral blood, obtained in a trial of Ad26.COV2.S vaccine versus placebo. This CDR3 is CATSRATGVPYNEQFF. CDR3 nucleotide sequence: TGTGCCACCAGCAGAGCAACAGGAGTCCCCTACAATGAGCAGTTCTTC.